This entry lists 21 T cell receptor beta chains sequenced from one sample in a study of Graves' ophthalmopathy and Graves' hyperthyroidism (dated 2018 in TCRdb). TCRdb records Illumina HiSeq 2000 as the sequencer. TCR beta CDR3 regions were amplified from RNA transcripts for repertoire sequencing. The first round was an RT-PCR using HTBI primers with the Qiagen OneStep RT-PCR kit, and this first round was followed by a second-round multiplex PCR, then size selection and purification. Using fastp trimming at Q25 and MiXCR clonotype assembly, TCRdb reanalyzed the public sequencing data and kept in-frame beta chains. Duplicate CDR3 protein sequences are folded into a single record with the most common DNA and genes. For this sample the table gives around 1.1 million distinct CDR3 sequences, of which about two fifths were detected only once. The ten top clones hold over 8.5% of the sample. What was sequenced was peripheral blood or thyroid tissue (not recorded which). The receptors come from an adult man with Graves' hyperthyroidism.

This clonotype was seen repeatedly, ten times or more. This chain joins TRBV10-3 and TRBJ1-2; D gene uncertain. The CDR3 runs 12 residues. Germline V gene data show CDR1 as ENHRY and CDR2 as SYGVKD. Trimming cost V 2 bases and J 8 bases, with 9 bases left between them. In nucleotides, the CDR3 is TGTGCCATCAGTGAGCCGCAGAGGGGCTACACCTTC. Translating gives CAISEPQRGYTF.

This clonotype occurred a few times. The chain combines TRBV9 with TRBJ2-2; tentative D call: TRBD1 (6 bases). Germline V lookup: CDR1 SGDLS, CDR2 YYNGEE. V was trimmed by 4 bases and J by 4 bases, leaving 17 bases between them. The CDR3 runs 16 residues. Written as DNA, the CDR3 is TGTGCCAGCAGCCTTCGGACAGCCCCGGGCACCGGGGAGCTGTTTTTT. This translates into CASSLRTAPGTGELFF.

The CDR3 DNA reads as TGTGCCAGCACCTCCGGGGCGGTAAAAGAGACCCAGTACTTC. This translates into CASTSGAVKETQYF. The chain employs TRBV7-8 and TRBJ2-5; D may match TRBD1 or TRBD2 (5 bases each). The CDR3 sequence is 14 residues long. CDR1 and CDR2 from the germline V gene are SGHVS and FQNEAQ. Trimming pared 7 bases from V and 3 bases from J, leaving 15 bases between.

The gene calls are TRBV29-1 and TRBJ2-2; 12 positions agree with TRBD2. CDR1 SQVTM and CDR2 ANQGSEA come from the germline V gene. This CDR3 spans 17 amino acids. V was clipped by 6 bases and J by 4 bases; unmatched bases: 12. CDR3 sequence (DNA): TGCAGCGTCGATGTTGGGGGGACTAGCGGGTTCACCGGGGAGCTGTTTTTT. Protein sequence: CSVDVGGTSGFTGELFF.

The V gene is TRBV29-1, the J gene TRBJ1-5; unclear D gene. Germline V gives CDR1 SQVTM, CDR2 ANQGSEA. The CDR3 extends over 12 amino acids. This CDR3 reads CSGQSANQPQHF. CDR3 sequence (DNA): TGCAGTGGTCAGTCCGCCAATCAGCCCCAGCATTTT.

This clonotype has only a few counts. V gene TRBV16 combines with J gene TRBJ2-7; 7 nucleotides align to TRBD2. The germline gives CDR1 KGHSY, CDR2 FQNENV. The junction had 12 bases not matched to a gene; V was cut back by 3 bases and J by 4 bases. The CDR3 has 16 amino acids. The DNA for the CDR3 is TGTGCCAGCAGCCATTACTCTAGCGGCCCTCGGTACGAGCAGTACTTC. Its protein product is CASSHYSSGPRYEQYF.

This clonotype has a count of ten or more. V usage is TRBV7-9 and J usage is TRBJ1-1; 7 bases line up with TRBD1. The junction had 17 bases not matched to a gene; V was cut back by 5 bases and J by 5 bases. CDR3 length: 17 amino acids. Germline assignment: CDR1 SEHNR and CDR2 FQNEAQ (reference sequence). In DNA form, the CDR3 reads TGTGCCAGCAGCGACCAGAACTCAGGGGGAGGGAAGACTGAAGCTTTCTTT. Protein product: CASSDQNSGGGKTEAFF.

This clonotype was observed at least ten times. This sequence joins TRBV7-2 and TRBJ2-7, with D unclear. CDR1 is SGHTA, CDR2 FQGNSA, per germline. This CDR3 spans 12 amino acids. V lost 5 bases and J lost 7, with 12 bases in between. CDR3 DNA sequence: TGTGCCAGCAGCCTACCCCTGGGGGAGCAGTACTTC. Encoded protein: CASSLPLGEQYF.

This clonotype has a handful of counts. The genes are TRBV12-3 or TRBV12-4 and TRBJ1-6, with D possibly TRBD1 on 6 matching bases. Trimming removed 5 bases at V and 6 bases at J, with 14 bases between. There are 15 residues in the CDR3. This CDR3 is CASSEGGGSNSPLHF. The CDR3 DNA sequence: TGTGCCAGCAGTGAGGGGGGGGGTAGTAATTCACCCCTCCACTTT.

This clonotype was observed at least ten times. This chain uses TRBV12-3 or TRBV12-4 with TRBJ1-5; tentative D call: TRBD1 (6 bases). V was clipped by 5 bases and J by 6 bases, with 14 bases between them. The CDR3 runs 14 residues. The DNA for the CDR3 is TGTGCCAGCAGTCCTGAAGGGGGAGGTCAGCCCCAGCATTTT. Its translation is CASSPEGGGQPQHF.

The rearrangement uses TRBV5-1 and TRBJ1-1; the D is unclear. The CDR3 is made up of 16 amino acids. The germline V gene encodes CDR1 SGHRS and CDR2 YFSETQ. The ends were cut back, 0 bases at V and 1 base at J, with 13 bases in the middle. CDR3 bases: TGCGCCAGCAGCTTGGTGTCTAGCGGGCAGAACACTGAAGCTTTCTTT. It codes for CASSLVSSGQNTEAFF.

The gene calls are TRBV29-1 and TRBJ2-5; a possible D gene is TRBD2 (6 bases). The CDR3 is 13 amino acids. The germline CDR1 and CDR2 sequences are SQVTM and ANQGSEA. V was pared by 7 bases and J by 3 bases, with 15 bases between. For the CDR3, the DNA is TGCAGCGCGGGACTTCAGCGCGAAGAGACCCAGTACTTC. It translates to CSAGLQREETQYF.

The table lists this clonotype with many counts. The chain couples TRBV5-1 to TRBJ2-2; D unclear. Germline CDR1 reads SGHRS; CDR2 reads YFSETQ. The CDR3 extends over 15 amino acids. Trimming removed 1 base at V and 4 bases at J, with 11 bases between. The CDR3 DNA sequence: TGCGCCAGCAGCTTGTCTCAGCCGAGCACCGGGGAGCTGTTTTTT. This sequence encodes CASSLSQPSTGELFF.

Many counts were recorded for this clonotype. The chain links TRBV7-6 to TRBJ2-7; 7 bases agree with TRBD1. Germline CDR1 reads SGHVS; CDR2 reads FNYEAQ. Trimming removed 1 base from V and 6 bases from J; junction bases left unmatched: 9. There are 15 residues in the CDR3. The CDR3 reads CASSLEPGGSPEQYF. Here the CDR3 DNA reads TGTGCCAGCAGCTTAGAGCCAGGGGGATCGCCCGAGCAGTACTTC. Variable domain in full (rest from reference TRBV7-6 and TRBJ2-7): GAGVSQSPRYKVTKRGQDVALRCDPISGHVSLYWYRQALGQGPEFLTYFNYEAQQDKSGLPNDRFSAERPEGSISTLTIQRTEQRDSAMYRCASSLEPGGSPEQYFGPGTRLTVT.

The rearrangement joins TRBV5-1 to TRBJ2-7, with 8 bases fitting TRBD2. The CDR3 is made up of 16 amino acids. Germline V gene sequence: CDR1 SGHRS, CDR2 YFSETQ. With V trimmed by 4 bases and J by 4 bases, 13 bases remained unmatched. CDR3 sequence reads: CASSPKSAGGLYEQYF. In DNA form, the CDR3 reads TGCGCCAGCAGCCCGAAATCGGCGGGAGGACTTTACGAGCAGTACTTC.

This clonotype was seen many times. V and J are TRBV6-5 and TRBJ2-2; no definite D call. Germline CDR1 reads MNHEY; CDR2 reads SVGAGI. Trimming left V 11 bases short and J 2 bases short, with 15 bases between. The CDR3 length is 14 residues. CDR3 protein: CASSRVPNTGELFF. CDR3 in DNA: TGTGCCTCATCTAGGGTACCCAACACCGGGGAGCTGTTTTTT.

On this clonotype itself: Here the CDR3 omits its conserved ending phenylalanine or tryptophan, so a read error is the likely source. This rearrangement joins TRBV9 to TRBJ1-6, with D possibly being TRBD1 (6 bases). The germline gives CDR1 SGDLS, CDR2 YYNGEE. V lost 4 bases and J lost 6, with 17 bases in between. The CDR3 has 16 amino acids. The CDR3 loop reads CASSPAGGEGNSPLHS. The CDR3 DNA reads TGTGCCAGCAGCCCCGCGGGGGGCGAGGGTAATTCACCCCTCCACTCT.

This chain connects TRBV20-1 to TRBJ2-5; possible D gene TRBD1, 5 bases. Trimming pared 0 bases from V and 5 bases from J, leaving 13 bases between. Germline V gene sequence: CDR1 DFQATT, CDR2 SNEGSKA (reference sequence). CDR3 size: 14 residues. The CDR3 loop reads CSARDVRGGETQYF. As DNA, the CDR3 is TGCAGTGCTAGAGATGTAAGGGGTGGGGAGACCCAGTACTTC.

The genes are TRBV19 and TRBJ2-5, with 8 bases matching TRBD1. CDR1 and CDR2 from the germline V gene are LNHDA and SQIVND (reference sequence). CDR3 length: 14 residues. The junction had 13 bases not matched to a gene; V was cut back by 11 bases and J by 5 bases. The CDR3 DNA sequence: TGTGCCTCCCGCCAGACAGGGGCGGGGGAGACCCAGTACTTC. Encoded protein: CASRQTGAGETQYF.

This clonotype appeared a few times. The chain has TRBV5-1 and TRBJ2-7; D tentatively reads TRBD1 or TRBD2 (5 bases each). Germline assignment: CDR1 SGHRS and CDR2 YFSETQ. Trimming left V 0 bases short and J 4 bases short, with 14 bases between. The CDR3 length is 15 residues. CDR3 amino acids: CASSLAGFGGYEQYF. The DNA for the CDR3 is TGCGCCAGCAGCTTGGCGGGTTTTGGGGGATACGAGCAGTACTTC.

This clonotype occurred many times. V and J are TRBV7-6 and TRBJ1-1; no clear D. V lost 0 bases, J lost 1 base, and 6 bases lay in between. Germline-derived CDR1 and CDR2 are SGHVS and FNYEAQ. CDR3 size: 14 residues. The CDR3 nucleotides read TGTGCCAGCAGCTTAGCTTACAAGAACACTGAAGCTTTCTTT. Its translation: CASSLAYKNTEAFF.